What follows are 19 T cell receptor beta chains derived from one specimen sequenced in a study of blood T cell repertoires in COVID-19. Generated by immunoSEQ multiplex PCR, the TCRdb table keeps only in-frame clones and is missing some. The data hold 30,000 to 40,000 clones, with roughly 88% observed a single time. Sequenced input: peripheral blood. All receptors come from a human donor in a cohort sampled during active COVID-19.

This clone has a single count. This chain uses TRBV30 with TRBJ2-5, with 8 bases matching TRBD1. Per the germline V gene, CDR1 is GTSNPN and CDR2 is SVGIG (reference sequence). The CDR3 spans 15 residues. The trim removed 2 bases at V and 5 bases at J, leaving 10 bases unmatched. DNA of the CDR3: TGTGCCTGGAGTATTTCTGGACAGGGCTGGGAGACCCAGTACTTC. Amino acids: CAWSISGQGWETQYF.

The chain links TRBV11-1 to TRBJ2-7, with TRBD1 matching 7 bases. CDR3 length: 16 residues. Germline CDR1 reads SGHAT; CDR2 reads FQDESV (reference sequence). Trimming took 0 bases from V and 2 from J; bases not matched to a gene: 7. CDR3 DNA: TGTGCCAGCAGCTTAGCCCCTCGGGACAGTGCCTACGAGCAGTACTTC. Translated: CASSLAPRDSAYEQYF.

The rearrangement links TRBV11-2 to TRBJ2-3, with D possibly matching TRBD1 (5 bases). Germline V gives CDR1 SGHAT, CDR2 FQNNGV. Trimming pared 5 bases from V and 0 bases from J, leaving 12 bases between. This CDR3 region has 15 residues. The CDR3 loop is CASSPQGFSTDTQYF. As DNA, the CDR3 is TGTGCCAGCAGCCCGCAGGGCTTTAGCACAGATACGCAGTATTTT. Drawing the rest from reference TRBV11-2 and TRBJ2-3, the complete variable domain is EAGVAQSPRYKIIEKRQSVAFWCNPISGHATLYWYQQILGQGPKLLIQFQNNGVVDDSQLPKDRFSAERLKGVDSTLKIQPAKLEDSAVYLCASSPQGFSTDTQYFGPGTRLTVL.

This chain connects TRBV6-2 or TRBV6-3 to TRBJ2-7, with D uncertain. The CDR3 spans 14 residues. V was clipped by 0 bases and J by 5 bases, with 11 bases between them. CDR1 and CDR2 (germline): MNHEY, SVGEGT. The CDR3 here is CASSYSVLANEQYF. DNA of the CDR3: TGTGCCAGCAGTTACTCGGTCCTTGCGAACGAGCAGTACTTC.

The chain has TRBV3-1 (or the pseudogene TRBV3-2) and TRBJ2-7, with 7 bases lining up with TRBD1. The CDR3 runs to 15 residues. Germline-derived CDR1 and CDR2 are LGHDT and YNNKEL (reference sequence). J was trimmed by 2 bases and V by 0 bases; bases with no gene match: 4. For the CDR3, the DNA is TGTGCCAGCAGCCAAGAGAGACAGGGAGCCTACGAGCAGTACTTC. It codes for CASSQERQGAYEQYF.

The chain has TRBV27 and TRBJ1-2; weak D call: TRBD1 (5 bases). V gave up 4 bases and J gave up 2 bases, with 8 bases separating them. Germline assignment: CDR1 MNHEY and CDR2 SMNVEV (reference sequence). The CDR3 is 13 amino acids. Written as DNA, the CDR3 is TGTGCCAGCAGTTACAGGTCCAACTATGGCTACACCTTC. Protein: CASSYRSNYGYTF.

Here the CDR3 reads CSVASGTGGSGANVLTF. The CDR3 region has the DNA TGCAGCGTTGCTTCCGGGACAGGGGGCTCTGGGGCCAACGTCCTGACTTTC. The chain links TRBV29-1 to TRBJ2-6, with 11 bases matching TRBD1. CDR1 SQVTM and CDR2 ANQGSEA come from the germline V gene. The J segment lost 0 bases and the V segment lost 4 bases, leaving 5 bases of the junction unmatched. CDR3 length: 17 residues.

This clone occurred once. In nucleotides, the CDR3 is TGTGCCAGCAGGCGTACGGATAATTCACCCCTCCACTTT. Translating it yields CASRRTDNSPLHF. The V gene is TRBV9, the J gene TRBJ1-6; unclear D gene. Looked up from germline, CDR1 is SGDLS and CDR2 is YYNGEE. The CDR3 spans 13 residues. Deletions cut 5 bases from V and 5 bases from J, with 8 bases between.

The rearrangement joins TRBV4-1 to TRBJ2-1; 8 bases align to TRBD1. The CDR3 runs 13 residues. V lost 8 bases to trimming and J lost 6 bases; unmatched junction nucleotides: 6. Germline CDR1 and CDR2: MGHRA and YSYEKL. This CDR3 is CASGQGWTNEQFF. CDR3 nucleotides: TGCGCCAGCGGACAGGGTTGGACCAATGAGCAGTTCTTC.

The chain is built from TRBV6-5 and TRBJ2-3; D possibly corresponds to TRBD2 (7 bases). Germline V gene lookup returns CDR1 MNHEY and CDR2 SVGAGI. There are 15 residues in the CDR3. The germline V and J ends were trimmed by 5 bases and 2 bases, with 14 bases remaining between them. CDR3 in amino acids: CASSLWGGNTDTQYF. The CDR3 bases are TGTGCCAGCAGTCTGTGGGGGGGCAACACAGATACGCAGTATTTT.

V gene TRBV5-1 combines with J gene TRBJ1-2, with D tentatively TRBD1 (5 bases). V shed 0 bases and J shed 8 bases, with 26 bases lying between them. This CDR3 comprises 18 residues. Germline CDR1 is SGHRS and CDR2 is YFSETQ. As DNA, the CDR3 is TGCGCCAGCAGCTTGGCGTCGCCAGGGATGTCGTCGGCAGGGGGCTACACCTTC. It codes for CASSLASPGMSSAGGYTF.

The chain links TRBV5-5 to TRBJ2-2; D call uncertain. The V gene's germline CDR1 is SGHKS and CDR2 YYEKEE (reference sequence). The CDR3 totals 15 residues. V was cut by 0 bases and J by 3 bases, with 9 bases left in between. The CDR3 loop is CASSLASRYTGELFF. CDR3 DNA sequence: TGTGCCAGCAGCTTGGCGTCTCGTTACACCGGGGAGCTGTTTTTT.

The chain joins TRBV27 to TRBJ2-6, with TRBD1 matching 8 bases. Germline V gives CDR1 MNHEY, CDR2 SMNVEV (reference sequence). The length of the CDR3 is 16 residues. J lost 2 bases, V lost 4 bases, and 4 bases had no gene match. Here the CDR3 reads CASSSLTGAGANVLTF. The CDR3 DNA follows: TGTGCCAGCAGTTCCCTGACAGGGGCTGGGGCCAACGTCCTGACTTTC.

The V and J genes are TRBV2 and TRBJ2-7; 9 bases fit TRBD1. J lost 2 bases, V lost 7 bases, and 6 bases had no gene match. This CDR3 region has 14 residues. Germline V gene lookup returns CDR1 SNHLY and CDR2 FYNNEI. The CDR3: CASIRDRVAYEQYF. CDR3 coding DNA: TGTGCCAGCATCCGGGACAGGGTAGCCTACGAGCAGTACTTC.

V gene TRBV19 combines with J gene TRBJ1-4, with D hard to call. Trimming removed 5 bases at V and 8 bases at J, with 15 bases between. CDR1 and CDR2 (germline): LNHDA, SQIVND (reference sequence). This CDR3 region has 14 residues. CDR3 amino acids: CASSHQATGEKLFF. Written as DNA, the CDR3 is TGTGCCAGTAGTCACCAGGCGACGGGGGAAAAACTGTTTTTT. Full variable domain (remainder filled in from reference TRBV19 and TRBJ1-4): DGGITQSPKYLFRKEGQNVTLSCEQNLNHDAMYWYRQDPGQGLRLIYYSQIVNDFQKGDIAEGYSVSREKKESFPLTVTSAQKNPTAFYLCASSHQATGEKLFFGSGTQLSVL.

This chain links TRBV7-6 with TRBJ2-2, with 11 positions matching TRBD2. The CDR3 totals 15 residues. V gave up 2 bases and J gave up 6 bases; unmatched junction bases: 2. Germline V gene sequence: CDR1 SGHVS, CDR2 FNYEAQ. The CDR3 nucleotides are TGTGCCAGCAGCTTACGACTAGCGGGACCCGGGGAGCTGTTTTTT. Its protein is CASSLRLAGPGELFF.

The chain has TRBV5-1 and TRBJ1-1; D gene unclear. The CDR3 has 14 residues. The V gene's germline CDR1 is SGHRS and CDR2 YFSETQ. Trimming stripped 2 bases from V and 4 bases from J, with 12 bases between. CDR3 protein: CASSFEGFSTEAFF. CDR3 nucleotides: TGCGCCAGCAGCTTCGAGGGTTTCAGCACTGAAGCTTTCTTT.

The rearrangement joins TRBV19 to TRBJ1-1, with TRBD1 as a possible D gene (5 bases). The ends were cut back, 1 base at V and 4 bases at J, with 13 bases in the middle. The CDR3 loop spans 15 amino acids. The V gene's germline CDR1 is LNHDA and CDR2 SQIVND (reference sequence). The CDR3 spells CASSIGFVGGTEAFF. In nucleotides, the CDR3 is TGTGCCAGTAGTATAGGTTTTGTCGGGGGCACTGAAGCTTTCTTT.

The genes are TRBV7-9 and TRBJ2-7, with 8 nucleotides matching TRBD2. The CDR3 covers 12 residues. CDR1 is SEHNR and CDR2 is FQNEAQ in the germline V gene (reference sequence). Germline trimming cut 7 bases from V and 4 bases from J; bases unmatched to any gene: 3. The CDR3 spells CASTSGGYEQYF. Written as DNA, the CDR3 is TGTGCCAGCACCTCGGGGGGGTACGAGCAGTACTTC. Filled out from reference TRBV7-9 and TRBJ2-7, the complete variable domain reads DTGVSQNPRHKITKRGQNVTFRCDPISEHNRLYWYRQTLGQGPEFLTYFQNEAQLEKSRLLSDRFSAERPKGSFSTLEIQRTEQGDSAMYLCASTSGGYEQYFGPGTRLTVT.